This T cell receptor (beta chain) comes out of a study of blood T cell repertoires in COVID-19. Across the study: Sources were T cells, B-cell-depleted T cells, or PBMCs; the material itself was cDNA or gDNA.

The CDR3 is 16 amino acids. Trimming left V 4 bases short and J 0 bases short, with 14 bases between. Germline assignment: CDR1 SGDLS and CDR2 YYNGEE. Repertoires were generated with immunoSEQ multiplex PCR, while TCRdb's copy carries only in-frame clones and drops some. The sample contains some 270,000 clones, roughly 86% of which appear only once. Specimen: peripheral blood. The clonotype comes from a woman in her sixties who had recovered from COVID-19. This chain joins TRBV9 and TRBJ1-3; D gene ambiguous. CDR3 nucleotide sequence: TGTGCCAGCAGCCTCGAGAGGAGCGACTCTGGAAACACCATATATTTT. Amino acids: CASSLERSDSGNTIYF. Full variable domain (rest looked up from reference TRBV9 and TRBJ1-3): DSGVTQTPKHLITATGQRVTLRCSPRSGDLSVYWYQQSLDQGLQFLIQYYNGEERAKGNILERFSAQQFPDLHSELNLSSLELGDSALYFCASSLERSDSGNTIYFGEGSWLTVV.